These 15 T cell receptor beta chains share one sample of origin, sequenced in a study of OX40 agonist ivuxolimab in advanced cancers. Sequencing used immunoSEQ multiplex PCR; TCRdb keeps in-frame clones, though not all of them. The table records about 35,000 clones, 92% of them present only once. The material was CD4+ or CD8+ T cells sorted from blood, obtained in a trial of the OX40 agonist ivuxolimab. The source of these receptors is an adult with an advanced solid tumor such as melanoma, head and neck, liver or kidney cancer.

This clone was counted only a few times. The genes are TRBV9 and TRBJ2-5; D uncertain. Germline V lookup: CDR1 SGDLS, CDR2 YYNGEE. The CDR3 has 15 residues. The V end lost 1 base, the J end lost 2 bases, and 12 bases lay between the germline ends. CDR3 sequence: CASSVTDAVQETQYF. In nucleotides, the CDR3 is TGTGCCAGCAGCGTAACGGACGCAGTTCAAGAGACCCAGTACTTC.

This chain uses TRBV4-3 with TRBJ1-5; D remains unclear. Trimming took off 0 bases at V and 0 bases at J, with 6 bases between the two ends. Germline V gene sequence: CDR1 LGHNA, CDR2 YSLEER. The CDR3 is made up of 15 amino acids. The CDR3 here is CASSQDVSSNQPQHF. In DNA, the CDR3 is TGCGCCAGCAGCCAAGATGTCAGTAGCAATCAGCCCCAGCATTTT.

This clone has more than one count but fewer than ten. V gene TRBV6-5 combines with J gene TRBJ2-5; D call uncertain. Germline V lookup: CDR1 MNHEY, CDR2 SVGAGI. The CDR3 runs 13 residues. Trimming removed 2 bases at V and 4 bases at J, with 8 bases between. The DNA for the CDR3 is TGTGCCAGCAGTTACGATGGCGGAGAGACCCAGTACTTC. Translation gives CASSYDGGETQYF.

This clone occurred once. The V gene is TRBV6-5, the J gene TRBJ2-7, with D tentatively TRBD2 (7 bases). CDR1 and CDR2 (germline): MNHEY, SVGAGI. V lost 5 bases, J lost 2 bases, and 13 bases lay in between. The CDR3 consists of 14 residues. Here the CDR3 reads CASSTGSGAYEQYF. CDR3 sequence (DNA): TGTGCCAGCAGTACAGGGAGCGGGGCCTACGAGCAGTACTTC.

The CDR3 sequence: CASSLGPEAFF. The CDR3 bases are TGTGCCAGCAGTTTGGGTCCTGAAGCTTTCTTT. The V and J genes are TRBV28 and TRBJ1-1; D ambiguous. CDR3 length: 11 residues. V shed 3 bases and J shed 6 bases, with 5 bases lying between them. Germline values: CDR1 MDHEN, CDR2 SYDVKM.

The genes are TRBV7-8 and TRBJ2-1, with D unresolved. The germline V and J ends were trimmed by 2 bases and 5 bases, with 10 bases remaining between them. The germline gives CDR1 SGHVS, CDR2 FQNEAQ. CDR3 length equals 14 residues. CDR3 in DNA: TGTGCCAGCAGCTTATATCCCAGACACAATGAGCAGTTCTTC. Translating gives CASSLYPRHNEQFF.

This clone was seen only once. The chain uses TRBV7-8 and TRBJ1-3; D is unclear. V dropped 0 bases and J dropped 1 base, with 19 bases sitting between them. The CDR3 length is 19 residues. Per germline, CDR1 SGHVS and CDR2 FQNEAQ. Here the CDR3 reads CASSLARSPLRDSGNTIYF. In DNA form, the CDR3 reads TGTGCCAGCAGCTTAGCCCGTTCCCCTCTCAGAGATTCTGGAAACACCATATATTTT.

The chain joins TRBV28 to TRBJ2-7, with D hard to call. This CDR3 region has 11 residues. Trimming took off 6 bases at V and 2 bases at J, with 5 bases between the two ends. CDR1 and CDR2 from the germline V gene are MDHEN and SYDVKM. CDR3 region: CASSDPYEQYF. The CDR3 region has the DNA TGTGCCAGCAGCGATCCCTACGAGCAGTACTTC.

The rearrangement links TRBV5-1 to TRBJ2-1, with 7 bases identical to TRBD1. Germline CDR1 is SGHRS and CDR2 is YFSETQ. The CDR3 is 16 residues long. J gave up 4 bases and V 2 bases, and 9 bases lay outside the gene matches. DNA of the CDR3: TGCGCCAGCAGCTTCCCCACAGGGGTTGGGTACAATGAGCAGTTCTTC. This gives the protein CASSFPTGVGYNEQFF.

The CDR3 protein is CASSRFVGTYEQYF. The CDR3 nucleotides read TGCGCCAGCAGCCGGTTTGTGGGTACCTACGAGCAGTACTTC. The chain uses TRBV4-1 and TRBJ2-7; D gene unclear. CDR3 length equals 14 residues. V was pared by 4 bases and J by 2 bases, with 12 bases between. Germline V gene data show CDR1 as MGHRA and CDR2 as YSYEKL.

CDR3: CASSFTTDMTQETQYF. CDR3 nucleotide sequence: TGTGCCAGCAGCTTTACGACCGACATGACCCAAGAGACCCAGTACTTC. The J gene is TRBJ2-5, the V gene TRBV11-2; D is ambiguous. CDR1 SGHAT and CDR2 FQNNGV come from the germline V gene. The germline V and J ends were trimmed by 3 bases and 1 base, with 15 bases remaining between them. The CDR3 has 16 amino acids. Together with reference TRBV11-2 and TRBJ2-5, the CDR3 gives the full variable domain: EAGVAQSPRYKIIEKRQSVAFWCNPISGHATLYWYQQILGQGPKLLIQFQNNGVVDDSQLPKDRFSAERLKGVDSTLKIQPAKLEDSAVYLCASSFTTDMTQETQYFGPGTRLLVL.

V and J are TRBV6-5 and TRBJ2-7; D is undetermined. The CDR3 runs to 12 residues. Trimming cost V 6 bases and J 4 bases, with 10 bases left between them. CDR1 is MNHEY and CDR2 is SVGAGI in the germline V gene. The CDR3 loop reads CASRPSRYEQYF. CDR3 DNA sequence: TGTGCCAGCAGGCCTAGTCGTTACGAGCAGTACTTC.

The genes are TRBV29-1 and TRBJ2-1; perhaps TRBD2 as D (7 bases). This CDR3 is 13 amino acids long. Trimming shortened V by 4 bases and J by 2 bases, and 9 bases separated the two germline ends. Germline V CDR1 and CDR2: SQVTM, ANQGSEA. The CDR3 DNA reads as TGCAGCGTTGGCGGGGGCCCCTACAATGAGCAGTTCTTC. This sequence encodes CSVGGGPYNEQFF.

This chain links TRBV9 with TRBJ1-1, with D maybe TRBD1 (5 bases). Germline loops: CDR1 SGDLS, CDR2 YYNGEE. This CDR3 is 15 amino acids long. Trimming shortened V by 4 bases and J by 4 bases, and 17 bases separated the two germline ends. In DNA, the CDR3 is TGTGCCAGCAGCAAATCCGGGGGTTTGGGCACTGAAGCTTTCTTT. Translating gives CASSKSGGLGTEAFF. The whole variable domain, remainder taken from reference TRBV9 and TRBJ1-1, is DSGVTQTPKHLITATGQRVTLRCSPRSGDLSVYWYQQSLDQGLQFLIQYYNGEERAKGNILERFSAQQFPDLHSELNLSSLELGDSALYFCASSKSGGLGTEAFFGQGTRLTVV.

The chain joins TRBV27 to TRBJ1-3, with D perhaps matching TRBD1 (6 bases). The V end lost 8 bases, the J end lost 0 bases, and 14 bases lay between the germline ends. The CDR3 runs 15 residues. In germline, CDR1 is MNHEY, CDR2 SMNVEV (reference sequence). This CDR3 is CASYLGQRSGNTIYF. The CDR3, as DNA: TGTGCCAGCTATCTAGGACAGCGCTCTGGAAACACCATATATTTT.